The sequence of this T cell receptor (beta chain) was determined in a study of blood T cell repertoires in COVID-19. As for the study in general: Italy, Spain and the United States were the sources of the convalescent and acute COVID-19 samples. T cells, B-cell-depleted T cells, or PBMCs supplied cDNA or gDNA.

In the original workflow: Reference gene primer amplification gave estimated nucleated cell counts. Using immunoSEQ multiplex PCR, the repertoire was profiled, and TCRdb retains in-frame clones only, with some absent. V and J calls and clone size are as listed in that table; D and trimming were resolved from the DNA. The sample shows approximately 140,000 clones, about three quarters of them seen only once. A few counts support this clone. This CDR3 spans 13 amino acids. V was clipped by 2 bases and J by 3 bases, with 8 bases between them. The germline V gene has CDR1 LGHDT and CDR2 YNNKEL (reference sequence).

The TCR originated in a man aged 50 to 59 with acute or convalescent COVID-19. Material for sequencing was peripheral blood. The genes are TRBV3-1 (or the pseudogene TRBV3-2) and TRBJ2-7; possible D gene TRBD1, 6 bases. The CDR3 DNA reads TGTGCCAGCAGCCAAACAGGGCGCTACGAGCAGTACGTC. This codes for CASSQTGRYEQYV.